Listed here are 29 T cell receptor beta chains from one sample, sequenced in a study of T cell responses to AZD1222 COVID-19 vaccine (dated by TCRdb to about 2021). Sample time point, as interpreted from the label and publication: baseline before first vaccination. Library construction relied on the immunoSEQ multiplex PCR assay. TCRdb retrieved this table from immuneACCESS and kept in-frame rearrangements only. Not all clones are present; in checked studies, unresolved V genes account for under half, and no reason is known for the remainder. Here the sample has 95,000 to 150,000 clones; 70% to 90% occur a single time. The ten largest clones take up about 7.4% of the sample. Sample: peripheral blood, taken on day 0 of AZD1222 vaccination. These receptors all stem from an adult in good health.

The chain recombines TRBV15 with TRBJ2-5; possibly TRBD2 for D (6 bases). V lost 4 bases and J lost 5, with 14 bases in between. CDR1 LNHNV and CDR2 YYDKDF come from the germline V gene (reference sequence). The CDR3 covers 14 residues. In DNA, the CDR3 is TGTGCCACCAGCAAAACCAGGGCGGGGGAGACCCAGTACTTC. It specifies CATSKTRAGETQYF.

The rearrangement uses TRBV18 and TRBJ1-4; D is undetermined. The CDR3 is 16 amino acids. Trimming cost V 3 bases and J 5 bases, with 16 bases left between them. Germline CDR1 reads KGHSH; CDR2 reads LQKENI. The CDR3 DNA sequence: TGTGCCAGCTCACCGAACTCCTACCTGGGGAATGAAAAACTGTTTTTT. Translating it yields CASSPNSYLGNEKLFF.

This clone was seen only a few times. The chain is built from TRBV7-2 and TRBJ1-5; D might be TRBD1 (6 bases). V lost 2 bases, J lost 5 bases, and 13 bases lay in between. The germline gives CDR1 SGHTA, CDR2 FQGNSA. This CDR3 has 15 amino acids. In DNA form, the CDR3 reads TGTGCCAGCAGCTTATCCGGGACAAGTCATCAGCCCCAGCATTTT. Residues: CASSLSGTSHQPQHF.

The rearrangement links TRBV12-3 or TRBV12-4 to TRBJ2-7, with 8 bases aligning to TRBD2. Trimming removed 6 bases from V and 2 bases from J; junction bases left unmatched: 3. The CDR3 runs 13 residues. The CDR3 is CASRLSGAYEQYF. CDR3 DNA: TGTGCCAGCAGACTTAGCGGGGCCTACGAGCAGTACTTC.

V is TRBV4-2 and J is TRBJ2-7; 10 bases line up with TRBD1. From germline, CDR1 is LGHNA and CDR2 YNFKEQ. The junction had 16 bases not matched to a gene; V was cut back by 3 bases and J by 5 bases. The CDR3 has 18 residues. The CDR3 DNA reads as TGTGCCAGCAGCCATGAATTCCTACCGGGACAGGGGCCCCACGAGCAGTACTTC. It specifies CASSHEFLPGQGPHEQYF.

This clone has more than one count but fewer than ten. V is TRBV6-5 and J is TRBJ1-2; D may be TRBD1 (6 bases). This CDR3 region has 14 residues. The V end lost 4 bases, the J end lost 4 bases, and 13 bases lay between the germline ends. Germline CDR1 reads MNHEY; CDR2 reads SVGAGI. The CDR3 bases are TGTGCCAGCAGTTTCCGGACAGACCGCTATGGCTACACCTTC. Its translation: CASSFRTDRYGYTF.

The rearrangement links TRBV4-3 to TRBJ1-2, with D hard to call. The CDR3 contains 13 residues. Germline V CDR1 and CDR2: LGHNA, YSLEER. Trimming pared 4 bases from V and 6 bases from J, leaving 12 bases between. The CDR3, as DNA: TGCGCCAGCAGCCTACTCGGGGTGGATGGCTACACCTTC. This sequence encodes CASSLLGVDGYTF.

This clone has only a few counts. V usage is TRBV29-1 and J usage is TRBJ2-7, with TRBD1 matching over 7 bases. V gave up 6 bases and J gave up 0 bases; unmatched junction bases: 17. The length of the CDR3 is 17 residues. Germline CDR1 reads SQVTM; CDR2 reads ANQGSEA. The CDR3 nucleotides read TGCAGCGTCGGAGGCGGCTCCGACAGGGCGAGCTCCTACGAGCAGTACTTC. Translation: CSVGGGSDRASSYEQYF.

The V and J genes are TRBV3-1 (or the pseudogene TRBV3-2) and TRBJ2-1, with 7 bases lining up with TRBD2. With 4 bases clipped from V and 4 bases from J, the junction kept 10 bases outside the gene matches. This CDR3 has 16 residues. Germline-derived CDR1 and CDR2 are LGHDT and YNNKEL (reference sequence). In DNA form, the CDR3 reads TGTGCCAGCAGCCGGGAAGGGCTAGCGGAATACAATGAGCAGTTCTTC. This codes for CASSREGLAEYNEQFF.

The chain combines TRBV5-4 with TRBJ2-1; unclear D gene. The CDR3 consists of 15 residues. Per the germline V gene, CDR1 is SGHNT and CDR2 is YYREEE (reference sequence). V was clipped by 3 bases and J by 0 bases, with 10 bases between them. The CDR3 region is CASSSAFGSYNEQFF. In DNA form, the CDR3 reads TGTGCCAGCAGCTCGGCTTTCGGCTCCTACAATGAGCAGTTCTTC.

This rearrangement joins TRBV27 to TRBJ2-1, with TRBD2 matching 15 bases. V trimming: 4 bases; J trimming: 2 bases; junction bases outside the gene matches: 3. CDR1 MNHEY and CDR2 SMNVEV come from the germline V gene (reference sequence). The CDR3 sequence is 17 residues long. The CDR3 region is CASSWTSGGAPYNEQFF. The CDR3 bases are TGTGCCAGCAGTTGGACTAGCGGGGGGGCCCCCTACAATGAGCAGTTCTTC.

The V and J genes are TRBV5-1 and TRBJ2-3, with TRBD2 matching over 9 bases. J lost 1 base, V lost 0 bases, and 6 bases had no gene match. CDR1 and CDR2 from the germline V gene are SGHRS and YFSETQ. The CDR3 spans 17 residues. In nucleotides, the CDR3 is TGCGCCAGCAGCTTGGTTCAAATAGCGGGGGGCACAGATACGCAGTATTTT. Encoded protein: CASSLVQIAGGTDTQYF.

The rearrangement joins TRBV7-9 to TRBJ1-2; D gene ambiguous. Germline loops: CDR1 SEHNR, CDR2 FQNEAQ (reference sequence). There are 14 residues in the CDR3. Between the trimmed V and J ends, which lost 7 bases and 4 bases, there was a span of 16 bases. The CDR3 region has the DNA TGTGCCAGCACCCCTGCCGGGCAGGTCTATGGCTACACCTTC. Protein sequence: CASTPAGQVYGYTF.

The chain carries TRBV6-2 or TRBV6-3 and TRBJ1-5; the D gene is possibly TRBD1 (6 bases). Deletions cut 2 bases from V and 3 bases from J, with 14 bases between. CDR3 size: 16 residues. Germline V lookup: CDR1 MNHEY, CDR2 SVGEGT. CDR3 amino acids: CASSYAGQSYNQPQHF. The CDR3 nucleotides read TGTGCCAGCAGTTACGCAGGACAGAGTTACAATCAGCCCCAGCATTTT.

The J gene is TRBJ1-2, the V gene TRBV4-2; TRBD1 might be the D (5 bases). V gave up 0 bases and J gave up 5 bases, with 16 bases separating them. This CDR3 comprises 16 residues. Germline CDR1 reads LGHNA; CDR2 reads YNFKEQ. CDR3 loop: CASSQDWSGGGYGYTF. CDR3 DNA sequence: TGTGCCAGCAGCCAAGATTGGTCAGGTGGGGGGTATGGCTACACCTTC.

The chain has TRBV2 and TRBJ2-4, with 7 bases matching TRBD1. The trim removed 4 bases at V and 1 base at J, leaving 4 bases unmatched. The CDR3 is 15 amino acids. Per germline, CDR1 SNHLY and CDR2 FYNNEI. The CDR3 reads CASSVRGPAKNIQYF. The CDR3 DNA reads TGTGCCAGCAGTGTAAGGGGGCCTGCCAAAAACATTCAGTACTTC.

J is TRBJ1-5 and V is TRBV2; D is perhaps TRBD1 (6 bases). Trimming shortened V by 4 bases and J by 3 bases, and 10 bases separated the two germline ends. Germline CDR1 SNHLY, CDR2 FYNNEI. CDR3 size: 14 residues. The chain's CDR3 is CASSVYRDNQPQHF. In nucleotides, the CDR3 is TGTGCCAGCAGTGTTTACAGGGACAATCAGCCCCAGCATTTT.

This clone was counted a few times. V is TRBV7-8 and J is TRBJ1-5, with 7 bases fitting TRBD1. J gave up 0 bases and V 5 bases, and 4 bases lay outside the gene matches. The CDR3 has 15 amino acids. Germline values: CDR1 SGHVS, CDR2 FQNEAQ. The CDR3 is CASSHTGASNQPQHF. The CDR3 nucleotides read TGTGCCAGCAGCCATACAGGGGCTAGCAATCAGCCCCAGCATTTT. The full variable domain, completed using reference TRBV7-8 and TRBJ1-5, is GAGVSQSPRYKVAKRGQDVALRCDPISGHVSLFWYQQALGQGPEFLTYFQNEAQLDKSGLPSDRFFAERPEGSVSTLKIQRTQQEDSAVYLCASSHTGASNQPQHFGDGTRLSIL.

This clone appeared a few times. CDR3 residues: CASSLGARSYEQYF. The CDR3 coding sequence is TGTGCCAGCAGCTTAGGGGCCCGTTCCTACGAGCAGTACTTC. The chain recombines TRBV7-9 with TRBJ2-7; D remains unclear. V was clipped by 1 base and J by 1 base, with 8 bases between them. This CDR3 has 14 residues. Germline loops: CDR1 SEHNR, CDR2 FQNEAQ (reference sequence).

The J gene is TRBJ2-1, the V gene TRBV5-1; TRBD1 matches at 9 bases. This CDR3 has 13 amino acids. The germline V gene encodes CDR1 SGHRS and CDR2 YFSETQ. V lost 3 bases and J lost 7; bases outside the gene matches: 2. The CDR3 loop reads CASSSGTGNEQFF. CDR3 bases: TGCGCCAGCAGCTCCGGGACAGGGAATGAGCAGTTCTTC.

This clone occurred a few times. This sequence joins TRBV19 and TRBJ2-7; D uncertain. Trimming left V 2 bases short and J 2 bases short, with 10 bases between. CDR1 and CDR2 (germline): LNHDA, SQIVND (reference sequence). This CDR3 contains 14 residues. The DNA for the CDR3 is TGTGCCAGTAGTATAAGGCTCCTCACCTACGAGCAGTACTTC. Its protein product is CASSIRLLTYEQYF.

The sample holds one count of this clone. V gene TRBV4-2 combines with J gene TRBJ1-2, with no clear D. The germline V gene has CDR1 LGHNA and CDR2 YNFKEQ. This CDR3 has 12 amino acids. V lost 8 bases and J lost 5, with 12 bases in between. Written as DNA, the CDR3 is TGTGCCAGCCGGGATGTTCGGTATGGCTACACCTTC. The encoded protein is CASRDVRYGYTF.

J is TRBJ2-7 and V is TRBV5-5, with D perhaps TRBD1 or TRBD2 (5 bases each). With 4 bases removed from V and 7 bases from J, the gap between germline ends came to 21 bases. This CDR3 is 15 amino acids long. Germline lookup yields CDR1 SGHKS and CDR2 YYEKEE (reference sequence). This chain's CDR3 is CASSPPGTTPKEQYF. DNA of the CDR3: TGTGCCAGCAGCCCGCCCGGGACCACCCCAAAAGAGCAGTACTTC.

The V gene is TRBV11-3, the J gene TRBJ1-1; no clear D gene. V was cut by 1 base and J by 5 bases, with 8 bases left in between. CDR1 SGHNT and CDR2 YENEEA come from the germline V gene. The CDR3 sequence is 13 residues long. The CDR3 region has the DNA TGTGCCAGCAGCTTAGCCCCCCTGACTGAAGCTTTCTTT. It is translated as CASSLAPLTEAFF.

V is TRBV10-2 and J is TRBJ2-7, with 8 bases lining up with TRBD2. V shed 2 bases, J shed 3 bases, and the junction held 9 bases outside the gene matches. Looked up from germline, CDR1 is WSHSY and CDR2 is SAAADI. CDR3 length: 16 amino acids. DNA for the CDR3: TGCGCCAGCAGTGAGGAAGGACTAGCCCCAATCTACGAGCAGTACTTC. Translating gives CASSEEGLAPIYEQYF.

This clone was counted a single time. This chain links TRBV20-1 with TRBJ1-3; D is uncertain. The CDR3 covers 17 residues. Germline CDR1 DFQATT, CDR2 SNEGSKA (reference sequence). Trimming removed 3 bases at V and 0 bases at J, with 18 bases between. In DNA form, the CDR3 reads TGCAGTGCTAGTTTACCCGGAGCCACCGGCTCTGGAAACACCATATATTTT. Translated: CSASLPGATGSGNTIYF.

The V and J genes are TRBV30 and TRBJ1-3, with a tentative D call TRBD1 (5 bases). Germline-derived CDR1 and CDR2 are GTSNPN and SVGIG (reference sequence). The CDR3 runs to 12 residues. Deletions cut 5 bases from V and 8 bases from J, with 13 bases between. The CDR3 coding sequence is TGTGCCTGGGTGCTTGGGGGAGACACCATATATTTT. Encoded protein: CAWVLGGDTIYF.

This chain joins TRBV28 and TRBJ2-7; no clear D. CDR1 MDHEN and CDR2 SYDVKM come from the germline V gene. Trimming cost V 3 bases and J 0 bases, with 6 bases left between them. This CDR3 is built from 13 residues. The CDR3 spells CASSLDASYEQYF. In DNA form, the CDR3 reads TGTGCCAGCAGTTTGGACGCCTCCTACGAGCAGTACTTC.

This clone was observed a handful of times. The CDR3 sequence: CASSSAGPSEEQFF. The CDR3 DNA reads TGTGCCAGCAGCTCGGCGGGACCCTCCGAGGAGCAGTTCTTC. The chain couples TRBV7-9 to TRBJ2-1; D is perhaps TRBD2 (6 bases). Germline CDR1 SEHNR, CDR2 FQNEAQ (reference sequence). CDR3 size: 14 residues. V dropped 4 bases and J dropped 10 bases, with 17 bases sitting between them.